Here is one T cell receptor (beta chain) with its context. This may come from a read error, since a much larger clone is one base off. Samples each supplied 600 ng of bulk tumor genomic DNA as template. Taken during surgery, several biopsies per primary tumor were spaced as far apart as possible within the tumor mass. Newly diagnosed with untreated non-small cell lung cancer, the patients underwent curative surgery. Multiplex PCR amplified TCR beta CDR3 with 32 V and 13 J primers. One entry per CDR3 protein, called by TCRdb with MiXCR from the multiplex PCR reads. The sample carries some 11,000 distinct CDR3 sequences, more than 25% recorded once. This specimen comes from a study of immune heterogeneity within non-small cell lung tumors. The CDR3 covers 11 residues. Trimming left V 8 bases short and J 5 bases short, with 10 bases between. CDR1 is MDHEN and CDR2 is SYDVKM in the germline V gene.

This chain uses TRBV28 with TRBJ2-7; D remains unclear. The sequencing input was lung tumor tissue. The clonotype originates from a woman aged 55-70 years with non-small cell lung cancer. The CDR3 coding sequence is TGTGCCAGCTGTGCCCTCCACGAGCAGTACTTC. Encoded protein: CASCALHEQYF.